The following is a T cell receptor beta chain sequence with its context. The antigen is unknown. The CDR3 is made up of 11 amino acids. The germline gives CDR1 MNHEY, CDR2 SMNVEV (reference sequence). Trimming took off 6 bases at V and 9 bases at J, with 12 bases between the two ends. The authors isolated at least 6.5 million PBMCs per sample. A sample-barcoded 5' primer and a J-beta primer mix were used in a second PCR of roughly 7 to 12 cycles. TCRdb analysed the 5' RACE reads with MiXCR anew, one entry per CDR3 protein. The data show a few hundred thousand distinct CDR3 sequences, 27% seen once. This entry is derived from a study of blood T cells in healthy people across ages. The study, taken as a whole, reports: Observed TCR beta diversity per million T cells went down as age went up. This fall followed a roughly linear course with age. Compared with aged donors, long-lived donors showed fewer expanded clones, suggesting selection.

This chain links TRBV27 with TRBJ2-7; possibly TRBD1 for D (5 bases). Material: blood. The sequence derives from a woman in her 70s in good health. The CDR3 region has the DNA TGTGCCAGCAGAATGATGACAGTGCAGTACTTC. Protein: CASRMMTVQYF.